The 3 T cell receptor beta chains listed next were all sequenced from one sample in a study of shared clonotypes between healthy human individuals. Assay: immunoSEQ multiplex PCR; the TCRdb copy retains only in-frame clones and omits some. The sample holds hundreds of thousands of clones, around 72% seen once. The sequenced sample was memory CD4+ T cells sorted from blood. Subset described: CD45RA-negative fraction. Every receptor here comes from a woman aged 25 to 39 in good health.

This rearrangement joins TRBV11-2 to TRBJ1-2; no definite D call. The CDR3 is made up of 13 amino acids. Germline assignment: CDR1 SGHAT and CDR2 FQNNGV. The V end was cut by 2 bases, the J end by 5 bases, with 9 bases between. DNA for the CDR3: TGTGCCAGCAGCTTAAGCCCCTCATATGGCTACACCTTC. The encoded protein is CASSLSPSYGYTF.

The chain recombines TRBV5-4 with TRBJ1-2; D gene ambiguous. The CDR3 is 13 residues long. Trimming took 3 bases from V and 8 from J, leaving 14 bases between them. From germline, CDR1 is SGHNT and CDR2 YYREEE (reference sequence). In DNA, the CDR3 is TGTGCCAGCAGCTGGTCAGGAGGGTTAGGCTACACCTTC. Translation: CASSWSGGLGYTF. Based on the CDR3 plus reference TRBV5-4 and TRBJ1-2, the full variable domain is ETGVTQSPTHLIKTRGQQVTLRCSSQSGHNTVSWYQQALGQGPQFIFQYYREEENGRGNFPPRFSGLQFPNYSSELNVNALELDDSALYLCASSWSGGLGYTFGSGTRLTVV.

The V call is TRBV6-6, the J call TRBJ2-7, with 7 bases identical to TRBD2. CDR1 is MNHNY, CDR2 SVGAGI, per germline (reference sequence). J lost 2 bases, V lost 2 bases, and 6 bases had no gene match. The CDR3 loop spans 15 amino acids. The CDR3 loop reads CASSYGPSGTYEQYF. The CDR3 nucleotides read TGTGCCAGCAGTTACGGGCCTAGCGGAACCTACGAGCAGTACTTC.